A single sample is the source of the 16 T cell receptor beta chains below, sequenced in a study of blood T cell repertoires in COVID-19. Some clones are missing from TCRdb's copy, which holds only in-frame ones; the method was immunoSEQ multiplex PCR. The sample lists some 55,000 clones; 90% to 95% were seen once. Material: peripheral blood. The receptors were sampled from a human donor in a cohort sampled during active COVID-19.

V usage is TRBV25-1 and J usage is TRBJ2-7; TRBD1 aligns across 7 bases. Looked up from germline, CDR1 is MGHDK and CDR2 is SYGVNS. The CDR3 contains 13 residues. V was pared by 3 bases and J by 8 bases, with 7 bases of the junction left unmatched. The CDR3 DNA is TGTGCCAGCAGTGACCGACAGGGAAGTAAGCAGTACTTC. Translated, it gives CASSDRQGSKQYF.

The chain combines TRBV28 with TRBJ2-3; TRBD2 agrees at 10 bases. The CDR3 consists of 16 residues. In germline, CDR1 is MDHEN, CDR2 SYDVKM. Germline trimming cut 4 bases from V and 6 bases from J; bases unmatched to any gene: 10. In DNA form, the CDR3 reads TGTGCCAGCAGTTCCCTAAGAGCGGGGGGGATGGATACGCAGTATTTT. This gives the protein CASSSLRAGGMDTQYF.

This clone has a handful of counts. The chain has TRBV3-1 (or the pseudogene TRBV3-2) and TRBJ1-3; D gene ambiguous. The CDR3 runs 16 residues. CDR1 LGHDT and CDR2 YNNKEL come from the germline V gene (reference sequence). The ends were cut back, 2 bases at V and 0 bases at J, with 11 bases in the middle. For the CDR3, the DNA is TGTGCCAGCAGCCAAAATTTCCGGGTCTCTGGAAACACCATATATTTT. Protein: CASSQNFRVSGNTIYF.

The rearrangement uses TRBV7-3 and TRBJ2-3; D not resolved. V lost 2 bases to trimming and J lost 5 bases, with 8 bases between them. Germline-derived CDR1 and CDR2 are SGHTA and FQGTGA. The CDR3 extends over 13 amino acids. CDR3 protein: CASSLPALDTQYF. The CDR3 DNA reads TGTGCCAGCAGCTTACCCGCGCTAGATACGCAGTATTTT.

The chain combines TRBV5-6 with TRBJ2-3; a weak D match, TRBD2 (6 bases). Germline CDR1 and CDR2: SGHDT and YYEEEE. Trimming took off 4 bases at V and 0 bases at J, with 12 bases between the two ends. CDR3 size: 15 residues. Here the CDR3 reads CASSTLASSTDTQYF. The CDR3 coding sequence is TGTGCCAGCAGCACGCTAGCGTCTAGCACAGATACGCAGTATTTT.

The chain couples TRBV14 to TRBJ2-1; weak D call: TRBD1 (6 bases). The CDR3 runs 14 residues. Trimming removed 4 bases at V and 7 bases at J, with 14 bases between. The V gene's germline CDR1 is SGHDN and CDR2 FVKESK. In DNA, the CDR3 is TGTGCCAGCAGCCGAAACAGGGCTGGTAATGAGCAGTTCTTC. Its translation is CASSRNRAGNEQFF.

The gene calls are TRBV12-3 or TRBV12-4 and TRBJ1-1; TRBD1 is a possible D gene (6 bases). V was shortened by 0 bases and J by 8 bases, with 10 bases between the two germline ends. The CDR3 consists of 13 residues. Here the CDR3 reads CASSLARGGEAFF. The CDR3 DNA reads as TGTGCCAGCAGTTTAGCGCGGGGGGGCGAAGCTTTCTTT.

The chain is built from TRBV6-2 or TRBV6-3 and TRBJ2-1; tentatively, D is TRBD1 (6 bases). The V end was cut by 0 bases, the J end by 8 bases, with 14 bases between. There are 15 residues in the CDR3. Germline values: CDR1 MNHEY, CDR2 SVGEGT. CDR3 sequence: CASSYSRTGNYEQFF. In DNA, the CDR3 is TGTGCCAGCAGTTACTCACGAACAGGGAATTATGAGCAGTTCTTC.

The chain has TRBV24-1 and TRBJ2-3; 7 bases match TRBD2. V gave up 4 bases and J gave up 4 bases; unmatched junction bases: 7. The germline V gene encodes CDR1 KGHDR and CDR2 SFDVKD. This CDR3 contains 15 residues. The CDR3 DNA follows: TGTGCCACCAGTGAAGTGGGGGGGAGAGCAGATACGCAGTATTTT. It encodes CATSEVGGRADTQYF.

A single count supports this clone. The V call is TRBV11-2, the J call TRBJ2-7; TRBD1 matches at 9 bases. The V gene end was trimmed by 4 bases and the J gene end by 4 bases; junction bases not matched to a gene: 14. This CDR3 spans 17 amino acids. Germline V CDR1 and CDR2: SGHAT, FQNNGV. The CDR3 protein is CASSSHGTGTGYYEQYF. The DNA of the CDR3 is TGTGCCAGCAGCTCACATGGAACCGGGACAGGGTATTACGAGCAGTACTTC.

The chain links TRBV5-1 to TRBJ2-2; D might be TRBD2 (5 bases). Germline CDR1 is SGHRS and CDR2 is YFSETQ. The V end lost 0 bases, the J end lost 6 bases, and 12 bases lay between the germline ends. This CDR3 has 15 residues. CDR3 DNA sequence: TGCGCCAGCAGCTTGGAAGGAGGAAGCCCCGGGGAGCTGTTTTTT. Encoded protein: CASSLEGGSPGELFF.

CDR3 sequence: CASSQDFSAGTQYF. The CDR3 DNA reads as TGCGCCAGCAGCCAAGATTTTAGTGCGGGGACGCAGTATTTT. This chain links TRBV4-1 with TRBJ2-3; weak D call: TRBD2 (6 bases). The germline V and J ends were trimmed by 0 bases and 9 bases, with 13 bases remaining between them. CDR1 and CDR2 (germline): MGHRA, YSYEKL. The CDR3 spans 14 residues.

The chain links TRBV6-5 to TRBJ1-6; 9 bases align to TRBD1. Germline V lookup: CDR1 MNHEY, CDR2 SVGAGI. Trimming cost V 6 bases and J 9 bases; bases outside gene matches: 9. The CDR3 has 15 amino acids. Here the CDR3 reads CASSRPGTGSSPLHF. The CDR3 DNA sequence: TGTGCCAGCAGCCGACCGGGGACAGGGAGTTCACCCCTCCACTTT.

This clone was seen a few times. The CDR3 nucleotides are TGTGCCAGTAGTACCCAGCGTAATCAGCCCCAGCATTTT. It specifies CASSTQRNQPQHF. This chain joins TRBV19 and TRBJ1-5; D is unresolved. This CDR3 comprises 13 residues. V dropped 4 bases and J dropped 4 bases, with 8 bases sitting between them. Germline V CDR1 and CDR2: LNHDA, SQIVND (reference sequence).

This clone was detected only once. The chain has TRBV2 and TRBJ2-7; no reliable D call. The germline CDR1 and CDR2 sequences are SNHLY and FYNNEI. V dropped 6 bases and J dropped 2 bases, with 17 bases sitting between them. The CDR3 covers 15 residues. CDR3 coding DNA: TGTGCCAGCAGAGACGACAAGGCGCCGACCTACGAGCAGTACTTC. Residues: CASRDDKAPTYEQYF. The complete variable domain, with remaining parts taken from reference TRBV2 and TRBJ2-7, reads EPEVTQTPSHQVTQMGQEVILRCVPISNHLYFYWYRQILGQKVEFLVSFYNNEISEKSEIFDDQFSVERPDGSNFTLKIRSTKLEDSAMYFCASRDDKAPTYEQYFGPGTRLTVT.

The J gene is TRBJ1-1, the V gene TRBV7-2; weak D call: TRBD1 (5 bases). This CDR3 is 13 amino acids long. Germline CDR1 SGHTA, CDR2 FQGNSA. V lost 5 bases to trimming and J lost 5 bases, with 12 bases between them. This CDR3 is CASSPIPGTEAFF. Here the CDR3 DNA reads TGTGCCAGCAGCCCTATCCCAGGGACTGAAGCTTTCTTT.